This passage covers 10 T cell receptor beta chains from one sample sequenced in a study of cytomegalovirus exposure and HLA in healthy donors. The PCR employed 60 Vbeta primers together with 13 Jbeta primers. The method was immunoSEQ multiplex PCR; TCRdb's version includes in-frame clones alone and lacks a portion of them. The sample includes roughly 55,000 clones, around 81% of them seen just once. Source material: PBMCs. The receptors here all came from a boy aged 5-17 years in good health and CMV-seropositive.

The gene calls are TRBV18 and TRBJ2-2; 8 bases fit TRBD1. Germline CDR1 reads KGHSH; CDR2 reads LQKENI. CDR3 length equals 14 residues. The V and J ends lost 8 bases and 3 bases, in that order; junction bases with no gene match: 5. CDR3 protein: CASEQGEDTGELFF. The CDR3, as DNA: TGTGCCAGCGAACAGGGGGAGGACACCGGGGAGCTGTTTTTT.

The chain employs TRBV5-4 and TRBJ1-6, with 8 nucleotides matching TRBD1. V was pared by 4 bases and J by 0 bases, with 6 bases of the junction left unmatched. The V gene's germline CDR1 is SGHNT and CDR2 YYREEE (reference sequence). The CDR3 sequence is 17 residues long. CDR3: CASSMDRVGSYNSPLHF. The CDR3 region has the DNA TGTGCCAGCAGCATGGACAGGGTAGGCTCCTATAATTCACCCCTCCACTTT.

This chain links TRBV6-1 with TRBJ2-3; 7 bases are a match to TRBD1. V trimming: 6 bases; J trimming: 1 base; junction bases outside the gene matches: 4. Germline lookup yields CDR1 MNHNS and CDR2 SASEGT. This CDR3 is 14 amino acids long. This CDR3 reads CASRSGTGTDTQYF. The CDR3 bases are TGTGCCAGCAGGTCCGGGACAGGCACAGATACGCAGTATTTT.

V and J are TRBV29-1 and TRBJ2-2; 8 bases are a match to TRBD1. There are 16 residues in the CDR3. CDR1 and CDR2 from the germline V gene are SQVTM and ANQGSEA. V dropped 5 bases and J dropped 5; count of bases not matched to a gene: 13. The CDR3 reads CSVPRHKDRVTGELFF. CDR3 sequence (DNA): TGCAGCGTTCCCCGACACAAGGACAGGGTGACCGGGGAGCTGTTTTTT.

The sample holds a few counts of this clone. The rearrangement joins TRBV6-5 to TRBJ1-2, with TRBD1 identical over 9 bases. The V segment lost 5 bases and the J segment 4 bases; nucleotides outside the gene matches: 2. This CDR3 region has 13 residues. Germline CDR1 reads MNHEY; CDR2 reads SVGAGI. Here the CDR3 DNA reads TGTGCCAGCAGTGACAGGGGGGGCTATGGCTACACCTTC. It is translated as CASSDRGGYGYTF.

This chain uses TRBV25-1 with TRBJ2-1; 7 nucleotides align to TRBD2. Germline CDR1 reads MGHDK; CDR2 reads SYGVNS. The J segment lost 6 bases and the V segment lost 3 bases, leaving 5 bases of the junction unmatched. CDR3 length equals 14 residues. The CDR3: CASSDTGTINEQFF. DNA for the CDR3: TGTGCCAGCAGTGATACCGGGACTATCAATGAGCAGTTCTTC.

As to this clone: Germline is not matched at one junction end, which may reflect a read error. Additional DNA sequences in this sample encode the identical CDR3. The V call is TRBV6-1, the J call TRBJ2-1; possibly TRBD2 for D (5 bases). CDR1 and CDR2 from the germline V gene are MNHNS and SASEGT. The CDR3 is 12 residues long. The CDR3 DNA is TGCGCCAGCACGCGAAGCGGAAGCCTCGGGTTCTTC. Residues: CASTRSGSLGFF.

CDR3 in amino acids: CASSYSGSHQPQHF. Here the CDR3 DNA reads TGTGCCAGCAGTTATTCCGGTTCCCATCAGCCCCAGCATTTT. This chain joins TRBV6-6 and TRBJ1-5; D not certain. CDR3 length: 14 residues. The germline V and J ends were trimmed by 3 bases and 5 bases, with 11 bases remaining between them. Germline CDR1 reads MNHNY; CDR2 reads SVGAGI (reference sequence).

V and J are TRBV15 and TRBJ2-5; possibly TRBD2 for D (5 bases). Germline lookup yields CDR1 LNHNV and CDR2 YYDKDF (reference sequence). This CDR3 has 14 residues. V lost 5 bases to trimming and J lost 1 base, with 11 bases between them. CDR3 sequence reads: CATSDTGSQETQYF. DNA of the CDR3: TGTGCCACCAGCGATACGGGGTCCCAAGAGACCCAGTACTTC.

The chain couples TRBV2 to TRBJ2-7; D possibly corresponds to TRBD1 (6 bases). This CDR3 has 13 amino acids. V was cut by 6 bases and J by 4 bases, with 13 bases left in between. From germline, CDR1 is SNHLY and CDR2 FYNNEI. The DNA for the CDR3 is TGTGCCAGCAGGGCAGGGGAAGGATACGAGCAGTACTTC. As protein: CASRAGEGYEQYF.